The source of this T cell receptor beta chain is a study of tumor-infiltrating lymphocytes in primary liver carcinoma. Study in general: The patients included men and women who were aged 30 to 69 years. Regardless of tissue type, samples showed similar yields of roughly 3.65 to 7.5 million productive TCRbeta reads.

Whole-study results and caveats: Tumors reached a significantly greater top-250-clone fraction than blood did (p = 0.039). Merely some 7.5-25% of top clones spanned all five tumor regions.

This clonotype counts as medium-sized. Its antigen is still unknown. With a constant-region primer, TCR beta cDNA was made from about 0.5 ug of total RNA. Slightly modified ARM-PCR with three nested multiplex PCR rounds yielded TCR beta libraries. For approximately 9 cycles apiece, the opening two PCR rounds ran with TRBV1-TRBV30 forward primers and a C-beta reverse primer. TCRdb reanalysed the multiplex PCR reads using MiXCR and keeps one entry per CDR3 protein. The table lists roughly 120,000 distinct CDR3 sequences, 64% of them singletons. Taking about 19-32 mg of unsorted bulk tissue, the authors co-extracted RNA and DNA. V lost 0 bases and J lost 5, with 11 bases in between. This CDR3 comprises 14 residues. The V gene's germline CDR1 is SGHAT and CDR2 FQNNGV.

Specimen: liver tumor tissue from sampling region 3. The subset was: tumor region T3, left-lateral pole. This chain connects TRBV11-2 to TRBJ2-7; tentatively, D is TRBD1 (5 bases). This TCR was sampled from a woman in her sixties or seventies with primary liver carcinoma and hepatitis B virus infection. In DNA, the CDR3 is TGTGCCAGCAGCTTAGATCGAAGGGGTAACGAGCAGTACTTC. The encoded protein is CASSLDRRGNEQYF.